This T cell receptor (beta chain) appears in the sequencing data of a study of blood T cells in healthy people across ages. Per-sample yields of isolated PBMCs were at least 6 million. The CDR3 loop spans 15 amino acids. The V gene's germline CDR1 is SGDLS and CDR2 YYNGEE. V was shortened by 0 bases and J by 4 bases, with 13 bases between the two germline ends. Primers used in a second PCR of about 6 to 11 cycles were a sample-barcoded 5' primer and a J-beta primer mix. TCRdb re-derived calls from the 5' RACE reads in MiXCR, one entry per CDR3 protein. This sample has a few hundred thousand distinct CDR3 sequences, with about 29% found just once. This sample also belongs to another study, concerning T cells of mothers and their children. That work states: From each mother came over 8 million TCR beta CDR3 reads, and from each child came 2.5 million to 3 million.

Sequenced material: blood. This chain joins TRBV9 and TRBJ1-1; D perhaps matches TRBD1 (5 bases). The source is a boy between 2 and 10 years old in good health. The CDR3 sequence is CASSVEGREGTEAFF. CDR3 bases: TGTGCCAGCAGCGTAGAGGGCAGGGAGGGCACTGAAGCTTTCTTT.